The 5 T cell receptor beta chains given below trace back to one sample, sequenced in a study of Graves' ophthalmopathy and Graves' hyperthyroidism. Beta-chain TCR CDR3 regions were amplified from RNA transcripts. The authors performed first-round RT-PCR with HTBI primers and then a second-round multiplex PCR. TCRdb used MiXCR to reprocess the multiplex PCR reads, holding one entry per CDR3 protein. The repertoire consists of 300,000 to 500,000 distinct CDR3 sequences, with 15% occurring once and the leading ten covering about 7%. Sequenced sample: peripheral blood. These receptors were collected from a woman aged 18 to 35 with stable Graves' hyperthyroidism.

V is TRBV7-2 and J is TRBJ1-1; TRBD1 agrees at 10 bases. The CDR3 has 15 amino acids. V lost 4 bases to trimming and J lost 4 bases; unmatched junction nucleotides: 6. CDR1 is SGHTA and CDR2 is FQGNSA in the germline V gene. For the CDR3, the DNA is TGTGCCAGCAGCTACTCCGGGACAGGGGTCACTGAAGCTTTCTTT. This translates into CASSYSGTGVTEAFF.

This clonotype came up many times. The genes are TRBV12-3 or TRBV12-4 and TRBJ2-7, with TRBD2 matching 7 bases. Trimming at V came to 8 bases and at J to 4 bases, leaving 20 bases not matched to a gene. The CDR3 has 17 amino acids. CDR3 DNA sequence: TGTGCCAGCCGGTGTAGAGGGGAGGGCCCCGGTTGGTACGAGCAGTACTTC. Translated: CASRCRGEGPGWYEQYF.

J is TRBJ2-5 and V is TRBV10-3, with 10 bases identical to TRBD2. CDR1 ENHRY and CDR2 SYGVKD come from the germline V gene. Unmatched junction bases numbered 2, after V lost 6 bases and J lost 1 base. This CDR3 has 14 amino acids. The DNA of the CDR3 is TGTGCCATCAGGTCTAGCGGGGGCCAAGAGACCCAGTACTTC. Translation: CAIRSSGGQETQYF.

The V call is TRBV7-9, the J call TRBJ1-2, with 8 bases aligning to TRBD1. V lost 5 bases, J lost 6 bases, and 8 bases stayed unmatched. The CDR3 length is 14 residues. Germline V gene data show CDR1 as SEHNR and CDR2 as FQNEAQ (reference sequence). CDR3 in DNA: TGTGCCAGCAGCCGAGACCAGGGGGCAGATGGCTACACCTTC. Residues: CASSRDQGADGYTF.

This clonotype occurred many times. The CDR3 is CASSLLGVSGQPQHF. The CDR3 DNA reads as TGTGCCAGCAGTCTCCTAGGGGTGTCGGGTCAGCCCCAGCATTTT. The chain is built from TRBV12-3 or TRBV12-4 and TRBJ1-5, with D perhaps TRBD1 (5 bases). The CDR3 covers 15 residues. V lost 5 bases to trimming and J lost 6 bases, with 17 bases between them.